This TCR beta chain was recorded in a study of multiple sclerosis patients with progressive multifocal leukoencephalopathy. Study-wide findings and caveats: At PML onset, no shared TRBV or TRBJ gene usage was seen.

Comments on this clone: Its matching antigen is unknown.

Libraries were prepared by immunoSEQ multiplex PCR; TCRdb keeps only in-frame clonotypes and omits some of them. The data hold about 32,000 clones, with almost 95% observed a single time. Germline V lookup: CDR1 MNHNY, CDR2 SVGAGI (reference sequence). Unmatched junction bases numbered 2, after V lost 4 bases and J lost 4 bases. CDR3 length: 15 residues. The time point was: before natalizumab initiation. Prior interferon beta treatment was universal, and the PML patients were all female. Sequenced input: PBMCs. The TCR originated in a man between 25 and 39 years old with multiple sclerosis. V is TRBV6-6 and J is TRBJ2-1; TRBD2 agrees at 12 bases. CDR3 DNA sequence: TGTGCCAGCAGTTCTAGCGGGAGGGGGTACAATGAGCAGTTCTTC. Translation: CASSSSGRGYNEQFF.